This T cell receptor beta chain was found in a study of T cells in Graves' hyperthyroidism and ophthalmopathy. Study-level background: Before treatment of any kind, peripheral blood was taken at initial diagnosis. Study conclusions and caveats: Most thyroid clonotypes expanded above 0.001 appeared in blood too. Model output signaled ophthalmopathy a median 6.5 months ahead of onset.

V was clipped by 5 bases and J by 4 bases; unmatched bases: 9. Germline-derived CDR1 and CDR2 are MNHEY and SMNVEV (reference sequence). This CDR3 comprises 15 residues. The authors obtained PBMCs from more than 9.5 ml of fresh peripheral blood. This clonotype was counted at least ten times. What it recognizes is unknown. It was RNA transcripts that yielded the amplified TCR beta CDR3 regions. The HTBI set primed first-round TCR CDR3 RT-PCR. TCRdb reprocessed the multiplex PCR reads via MiXCR and lists one record per CDR3 protein. The sample carries more than 450,000 distinct CDR3 sequences, 12% to 15% recorded once.

The chain joins TRBV27 to TRBJ2-5; TRBD1 agrees at 8 bases. The clonotype originates from a woman in her forties with Graves' hyperthyroidism. Sequenced sample: blood. As DNA, the CDR3 is TGTGCCAGCAGTGGCGGCACAGGACAGGGAGAGACCCAGTACTTC. It is translated as CASSGGTGQGETQYF.